The present T cell receptor beta chain was sequenced within a study of T cells in Graves' hyperthyroidism and ophthalmopathy. Study-wide points: Patients with ophthalmopathy were separated from those with stable hyperthyroidism by a 13 V-J model.

V shed 0 bases and J shed 2 bases, with 20 bases lying between them. CDR1 is LNHNV, CDR2 YYDKDF, per germline (reference sequence). The length of the CDR3 is 19 residues. RNA transcripts were the template for amplifying TCR beta CDR3 regions. The TCR CDR3 was amplified in a first-round RT-PCR using the HTBI primer set. TCRdb called the multiplex PCR reads again in MiXCR, with one record for every CDR3 protein. The profile shows hundreds of thousands of distinct CDR3 sequences, about 14% of them singletons. Ophthalmopathy cases scored 3 or more on the Clinical Activity Score and 4 or more on NOSPECS grade, with duration below 3 months. Diagnostic decisions used clinical symptoms, serum thyroxine and TRAb, thyroid ultrasound and orbital computed tomography. The authors took PBMCs from about 9.5 ml fresh peripheral blood. This clonotype came up many times. What it binds is unknown.

The origin of this receptor is a woman aged 45-65 years with Graves' ophthalmopathy. Sequencing was done on a sample of blood. The chain carries TRBV15 and TRBJ2-1, with a possible D match to TRBD2 (5 bases). CDR3 nucleotides: TGTGCCACCAGCAGAGAGAGAGGAGGATACGGCGGTACCTACAATGAGCAGTTCTTC. This codes for CATSRERGGYGGTYNEQFF.